This TCR beta chain was identified in a study of CD8+CD57+ T cells in acquired aplastic anemia. Study-wide results and caveats: Shared by patients and controls, almost 30 CD8+ CDR3s were abundant in patients.

As regards this clonotype: The antigen remains unidentified.

CDR3 and TCR beta VDJ profiling relied on genomic DNA as the template. TCRdb processed the reads anew with MiXCR; each CDR3 protein has one entry. Among about 190,000 distinct CDR3 sequences listed, 64% were seen once. Germline CDR1 is KGHDR and CDR2 is SFDVKD. This CDR3 contains 13 residues. V lost 4 bases and J lost 1, with 7 bases in between. Sequencing was performed on sorted CD4+, CD8+, or CD8+CD57+ T cells (not recorded which) from PBMCs. This TCR came from a human donor with severe aplastic anemia or a healthy control (not recorded which). V is TRBV24-1 and J is TRBJ2-7; D is perhaps TRBD1 (5 bases). Written as DNA, the CDR3 is TGTGCCACCAGTGACGACAGATCCTACGAGCAGTACTTC. The encoded protein is CATSDDRSYEQYF.